This T cell receptor (beta chain) stems from a study of cytomegalovirus exposure and HLA in healthy donors. Findings and limits, study-wide: Subsequent analysis revealed that first-cohort TCR clusters tended to co-occur in the 120 or so validation repertoires.

Sequenced by immunoSEQ multiplex PCR; TCRdb stores in-frame clones only, minus some. The table has under 85,000 clones, roughly 95% seen once. The roughly 120-subject validation cohort, separate from the roughly 700-subject first cohort, included the donors. On this clone itself: Its antigen is still unknown.

Trimming removed 2 bases at V and 3 bases at J, with 2 bases between. There are 11 residues in the CDR3. CDR1 and CDR2 (germline): SGHRS, YFSETQ. The TCR comes from a woman under 30 in good health and CMV-seropositive. The chain employs TRBV5-1 and TRBJ2-5, with D uncertain. Specimen: PBMCs. Here the CDR3 reads CASSFEETQYF. The CDR3 coding sequence is TGCGCCAGCAGCTTCGAAGAGACCCAGTACTTC.